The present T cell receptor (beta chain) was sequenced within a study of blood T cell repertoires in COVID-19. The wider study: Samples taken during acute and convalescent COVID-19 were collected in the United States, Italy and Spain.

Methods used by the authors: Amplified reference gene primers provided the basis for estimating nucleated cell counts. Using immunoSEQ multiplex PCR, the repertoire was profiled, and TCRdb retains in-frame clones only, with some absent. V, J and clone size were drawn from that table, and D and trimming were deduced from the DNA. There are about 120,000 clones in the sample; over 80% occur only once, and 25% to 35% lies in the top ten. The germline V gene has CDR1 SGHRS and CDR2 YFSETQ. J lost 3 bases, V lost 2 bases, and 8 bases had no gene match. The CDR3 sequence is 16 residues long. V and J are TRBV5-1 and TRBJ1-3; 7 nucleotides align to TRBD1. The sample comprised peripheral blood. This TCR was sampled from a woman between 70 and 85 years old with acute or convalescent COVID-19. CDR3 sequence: CASSLRSQGGGNTIYF. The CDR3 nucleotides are TGCGCCAGCAGCTTACGCTCTCAGGGGGGTGGAAACACCATATATTTT.